This TCR beta chain stems from a study of T-cell reconstitution after alpha-beta-depleted transplantation in children. As it was prepared, the TCRbeta library received unique molecular identifiers. TCRdb fed the PCR reads into MiXCR, producing one record per CDR3 protein. The data hold some 590,000 distinct CDR3 sequences, with 10% to 13% observed a single time. This clonotype showed up many times. The specimen comprised PBMCs from the stem cell graft donor, sampled from the stem cell graft. This receptor was obtained from a human donor who donated a stem cell graft to a child with acute myeloid leukemia.

CDR3 amino acids: CASSLPKGQNSPEAFF. In nucleotides, the CDR3 is TGTGCCAGCAGTTTACCGAAGGGACAGAATAGTCCTGAAGCTTTCTTT. The chain is built from TRBV28 and TRBJ1-1; the match to TRBD1 covers 7 bases. V was pared by 2 bases and J by 6 bases, with 12 bases of the junction left unmatched. Germline CDR1 MDHEN, CDR2 SYDVKM. The CDR3 contains 16 residues.